This T cell receptor beta chain was obtained from a study of T-cell memory formation after mild COVID-19. CDR3 length: 14 residues. Trimming pared 5 bases from V and 0 bases from J, leaving 11 bases between. The V gene's germline CDR1 is MNHEY and CDR2 SMNVEV (reference sequence). This clonotype was detected many times. From the 5' RACE reads, TCRdb called clonotypes with MiXCR, one entry per CDR3 protein. Of 550,000 to 700,000 distinct CDR3 sequences listed, roughly 18% are singletons. Sequenced material: PBMCs or a T cell subset sorted from them (not recorded which). The receptor comes from an adult woman who had mild COVID-19 (a few samples of this study predate the infection). Cell type and time point are not known. The rearrangement joins TRBV27 to TRBJ2-7, with a tentative D call TRBD1 (5 bases). In DNA, the CDR3 is TGTGCCAGCAGTCCCAACGACAGCTCCTACGAGCAGTACTTC. Amino acid sequence: CASSPNDSSYEQYF.